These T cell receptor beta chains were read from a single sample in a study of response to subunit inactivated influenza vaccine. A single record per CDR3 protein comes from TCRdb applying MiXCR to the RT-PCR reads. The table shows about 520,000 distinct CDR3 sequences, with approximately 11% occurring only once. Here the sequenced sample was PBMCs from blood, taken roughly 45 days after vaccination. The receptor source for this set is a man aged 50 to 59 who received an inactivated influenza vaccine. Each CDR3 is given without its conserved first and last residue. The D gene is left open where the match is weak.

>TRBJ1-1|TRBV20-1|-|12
SARGAAENTEAF
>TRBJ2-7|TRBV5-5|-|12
ASSSLSGRSEQY
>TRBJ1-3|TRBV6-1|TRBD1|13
ASSPGTGRGNTIY
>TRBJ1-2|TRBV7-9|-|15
ASSVSWDTGGTYGYT
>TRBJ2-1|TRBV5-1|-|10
ASSLPDNEQF
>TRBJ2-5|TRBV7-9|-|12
ASSSPRGQETQY
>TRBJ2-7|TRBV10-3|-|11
ASSWGNSYEQY
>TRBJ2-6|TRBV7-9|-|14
ASSPPWGTGANVLT
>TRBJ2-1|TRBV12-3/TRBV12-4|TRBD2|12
ASNSAGAYNEQF
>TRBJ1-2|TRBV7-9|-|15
ASSLTELVGLNYGYT
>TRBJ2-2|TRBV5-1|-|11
ASSPRVTGELF
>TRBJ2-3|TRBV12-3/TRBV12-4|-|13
ASRSLRDYTDTQY
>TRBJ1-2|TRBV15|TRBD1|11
ATSTGTGKGYT
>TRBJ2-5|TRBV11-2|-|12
ASSLAFSSETQY
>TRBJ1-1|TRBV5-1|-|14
ASSLEGTGRGTEAF
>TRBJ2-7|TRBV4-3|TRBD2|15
ASSHEPTSGTAYEQY
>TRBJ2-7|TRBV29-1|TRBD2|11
SVGLASSHEQY
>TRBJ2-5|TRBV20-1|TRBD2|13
SARDPAGGQETQY
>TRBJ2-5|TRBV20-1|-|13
SAGTFNKWGESQY
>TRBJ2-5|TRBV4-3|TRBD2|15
ASSQEVELAGLGAQY
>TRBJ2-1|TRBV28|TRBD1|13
ASSLLRGQYNEQF
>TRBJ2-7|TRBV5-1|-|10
ASSSQGYEQY
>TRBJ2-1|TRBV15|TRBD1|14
ATSRDRGQAYNEQF
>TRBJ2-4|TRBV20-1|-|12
SARDLTAKNIQY
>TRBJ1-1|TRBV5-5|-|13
ASSLTHGLNTEAF
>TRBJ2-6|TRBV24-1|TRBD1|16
ATSARVQGISGANVLT
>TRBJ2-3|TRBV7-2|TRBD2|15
ASSSAAGYPVTDTQY
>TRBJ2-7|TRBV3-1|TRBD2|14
ASSQDTSGSSYEQY
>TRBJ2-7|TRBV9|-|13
ASSPREGSSYEQY
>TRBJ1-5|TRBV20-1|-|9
SARVAGVQH
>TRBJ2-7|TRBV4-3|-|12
ASSQAEGDYEQY
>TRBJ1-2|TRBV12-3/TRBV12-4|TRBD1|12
ASSRTGTAHGYT
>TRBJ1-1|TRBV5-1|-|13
ASSLARYGGTEAF
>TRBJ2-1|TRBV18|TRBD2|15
ASSPLLAGETYNEQF